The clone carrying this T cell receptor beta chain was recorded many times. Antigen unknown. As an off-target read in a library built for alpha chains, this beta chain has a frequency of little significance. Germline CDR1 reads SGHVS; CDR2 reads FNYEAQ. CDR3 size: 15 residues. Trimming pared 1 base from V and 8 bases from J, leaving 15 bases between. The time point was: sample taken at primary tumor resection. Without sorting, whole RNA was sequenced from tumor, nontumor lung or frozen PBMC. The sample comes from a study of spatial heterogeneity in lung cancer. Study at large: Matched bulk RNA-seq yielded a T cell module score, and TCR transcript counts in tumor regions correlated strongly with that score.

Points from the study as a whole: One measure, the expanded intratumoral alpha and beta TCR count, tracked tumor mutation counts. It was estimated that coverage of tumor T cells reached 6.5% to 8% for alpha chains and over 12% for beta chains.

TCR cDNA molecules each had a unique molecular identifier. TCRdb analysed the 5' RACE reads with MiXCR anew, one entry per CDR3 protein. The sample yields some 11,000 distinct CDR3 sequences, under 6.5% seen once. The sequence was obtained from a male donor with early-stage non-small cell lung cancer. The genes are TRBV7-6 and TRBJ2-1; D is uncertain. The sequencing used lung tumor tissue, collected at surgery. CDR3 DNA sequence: TGTGCCAGCAGCTTAGAGTCCGCCCAGATCTATGAGCAGTTCTTC. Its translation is CASSLESAQIYEQFF. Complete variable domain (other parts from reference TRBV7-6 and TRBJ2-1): GAGVSQSPRYKVTKRGQDVALRCDPISGHVSLYWYRQALGQGPEFLTYFNYEAQQDKSGLPNDRFSAERPEGSISTLTIQRTEQRDSAMYRCASSLESAQIYEQFFGPGTRLTVL.